These 15 T cell receptor beta chains originate from one sample sequenced in a study of blood T cell repertoires in COVID-19. Clones were sequenced by immunoSEQ multiplex PCR, and TCRdb holds only the in-frame ones, with some missing. The table records around 260,000 clones, 75% to 95% of them present only once. The specimen was peripheral blood. All receptors derive from a young adult with COVID-19, enrolled during active disease.

Notes on this clone: Other DNA variants within this sample encode the same CDR3. This chain joins TRBV27 and TRBJ1-4; D perhaps matches TRBD1 (6 bases). The V and J ends lost 6 bases and 8 bases respectively, with 16 bases between them. Germline CDR1 and CDR2: MNHEY and SMNVEV (reference sequence). The CDR3 has 14 amino acids. The CDR3 loop is CASSLGGGREKLFF. CDR3 bases: TGTGCCAGCAGCCTAGGCGGGGGGCGCGAAAAACTGTTTTTT.

This clone was seen once. V usage is TRBV6-5 and J usage is TRBJ1-5, with unresolved D. Trimming removed 6 bases from V and 7 bases from J, with 13 bases in between. CDR3 length: 13 residues. Germline V CDR1 and CDR2: MNHEY, SVGAGI. CDR3 region: CASSIRSGQPQHF. CDR3 nucleotide sequence: TGTGCCAGCAGCATAAGATCGGGGCAGCCCCAGCATTTT.

The gene calls are TRBV19 and TRBJ2-1, with D maybe TRBD2 (5 bases). Germline CDR1 is LNHDA and CDR2 is SQIVND (reference sequence). V was cut by 1 base and J by 5 bases, with 15 bases left in between. The CDR3 runs 16 residues. The CDR3 bases are TGTGCCAGTAGTATAGCTGGGGAAGACTACAACAATGAGCAGTTCTTC. Residues: CASSIAGEDYNNEQFF.

This chain joins TRBV5-6 and TRBJ2-7, with a tentative D call TRBD2 (5 bases). Trimming removed 0 bases from V and 3 bases from J, with 10 bases in between. CDR3 length: 14 amino acids. Germline lookup yields CDR1 SGHDT and CDR2 YYEEEE. The CDR3 reads CASSLGLAHYEQYF. The CDR3 nucleotides are TGTGCCAGCAGCTTGGGGCTAGCCCACTACGAGCAGTACTTC.

As DNA, the CDR3 is TGTGCCAGCACGGGGAGCGGGACCAGCACAGATACGCAGTATTTT. Translation gives CASTGSGTSTDTQYF. This chain joins TRBV2 and TRBJ2-3, with 7 bases aligning to TRBD2. The CDR3 is made up of 15 amino acids. Trimming at V came to 7 bases and at J to 0 bases, leaving 7 bases not matched to a gene. Germline assignment: CDR1 SNHLY and CDR2 FYNNEI. Full variable domain (remainder filled in from reference TRBV2 and TRBJ2-3): EPEVTQTPSHQVTQMGQEVILRCVPISNHLYFYWYRQILGQKVEFLVSFYNNEISEKSEIFDDQFSVERPDGSNFTLKIRSTKLEDSAMYFCASTGSGTSTDTQYFGPGTRLTVL.

The chain carries TRBV24-1 and TRBJ2-1, with unresolved D. The CDR3 length is 14 residues. V lost 6 bases, J lost 0 bases, and 8 bases lay in between. Germline V gene data show CDR1 as KGHDR and CDR2 as SFDVKD. DNA for the CDR3: TGTGCCACCAGTTATAGCAACTCCTACAATGAGCAGTTCTTC. It encodes CATSYSNSYNEQFF.

In its sample, this clone was seen a few times. The chain uses TRBV11-2 and TRBJ2-3, with D possibly TRBD1 on 5 matching bases. The CDR3 spans 14 residues. Germline CDR1 reads SGHAT; CDR2 reads FQNNGV. V was shortened by 4 bases and J by 0 bases, with 8 bases between the two germline ends. The DNA for the CDR3 is TGTGCCAGCAGCTCATCAGGGAGCACAGATACGCAGTATTTT. Its protein product is CASSSSGSTDTQYF.

The V and J genes are TRBV9 and TRBJ1-2, with D uncertain. The CDR3 has 12 residues. V lost 4 bases and J 3 bases, leaving 7 bases between the germline ends. Germline CDR1 reads SGDLS; CDR2 reads YYNGEE. The CDR3 DNA follows: TGTGCCAGCAGCAGGCGGCACTATGGCTACACCTTC. This gives the protein CASSRRHYGYTF.

The CDR3 DNA sequence: TGTGCAAGTCGCTTAAACCCCAAGCGGGAGTGCCACGAGCAGTACTTC. This translates into CASRLNPKRECHEQYF. This chain connects TRBV12-2 to TRBJ2-7; the tabulated D call, TRBD2, remains unverified against the DNA. TRBV12-2 is designated a pseudogene. The CDR3 extends over 16 amino acids.

This chain joins TRBV4-1 and TRBJ2-7; perhaps TRBD2 as D (5 bases). CDR3 length: 13 residues. CDR1 and CDR2 from the germline V gene are MGHRA and YSYEKL. Trimming left V 4 bases short and J 4 bases short, with 11 bases between. CDR3: CASSPGVGYEQYF. The CDR3 DNA reads TGCGCCAGCAGCCCCGGGGTGGGATACGAGCAGTACTTC.

The chain carries TRBV12-5 and TRBJ2-1; 8 bases line up with TRBD2. The V segment lost 3 bases and the J segment 0 bases; nucleotides outside the gene matches: 7. The CDR3 runs 17 residues. CDR1 is LGHNT and CDR2 is FRNRAP in the germline V gene. The CDR3 bases are TGTGCTAGTGGTTTTACCTTAGCGGGGAGCTCCTACAATGAGCAGTTCTTC. Protein sequence: CASGFTLAGSSYNEQFF.

About this clone: Other DNA sequences from this sample encode an identical CDR3 as well. The chain employs TRBV24-1 and TRBJ2-1; D remains unclear. V lost 1 base, J lost 6 bases, and 3 bases lay in between. The CDR3 has 12 amino acids. The germline gives CDR1 KGHDR, CDR2 SFDVKD. CDR3 DNA: TGTGCCACCAGTGATTTCGGCAATGAGCAGTTCTTC. Its protein product is CATSDFGNEQFF.

V is TRBV28 and J is TRBJ2-5, with D tentatively TRBD1 (6 bases). The germline gives CDR1 MDHEN, CDR2 SYDVKM. The CDR3 contains 20 residues. V was trimmed by 5 bases and J by 3 bases, leaving 31 bases between them. CDR3 DNA: TGTGCCAGCAGTCCCCTGCGCACCGCCTTATCGGGACAAACTGAAGAGACCCAGTACTTC. Encoded protein: CASSPLRTALSGQTEETQYF.

This chain joins TRBV5-1 and TRBJ2-1; 7 bases map to TRBD2. The CDR3 has 14 residues. Germline lookup yields CDR1 SGHRS and CDR2 YFSETQ. V lost 0 bases to trimming and J lost 8 bases; unmatched junction nucleotides: 5. CDR3 sequence reads: CASSLELARDEQFF. DNA of the CDR3: TGCGCCAGCAGCTTGGAACTAGCGCGGGATGAGCAGTTCTTC. Looking up the rest from reference TRBV5-1 and TRBJ2-1 gives the full variable domain: KAGVTQTPRYLIKTRGQQVTLSCSPISGHRSVSWYQQTPGQGLQFLFEYFSETQRNKGNFPGRFSGRQFSNSRSEMNVSTLELGDSALYLCASSLELARDEQFFGPGTRLTVL.

The rearrangement links TRBV5-1 to TRBJ2-5; 8 nucleotides align to TRBD1. The CDR3 has 15 residues. The V and J ends lost 3 bases and 2 bases, in that order; junction bases with no gene match: 6. Looked up from germline, CDR1 is SGHRS and CDR2 is YFSETQ. The CDR3 nucleotides read TGCGCCAGCAGCTACACAGGGGGAGAACAAGAGACCCAGTACTTC. Translation: CASSYTGGEQETQYF.